This entry features one TCR beta chain sequence. The antigen is not known. Researchers prepared the TRB cDNA libraries using 5' RACE with UMI labels. TCRdb reanalyzed the 5' RACE reads and collapses them to one entry per CDR3 protein, without DNA. The table lists some 99,000 distinct CDR3 sequences, with 1.1% in the top ten. The data were obtained in a study of CXCR3-negative and CXCR3-positive naive CD8 T cells. About the study: Roughly 1.5 +/- 0.3 million TRB reads came from each library, giving 110 million to 150 million in total.

Findings and caveats of the study: Higher TRB CDR3 hydrophobicity marked CXCR3-positive naive cells relative to CXCR3-negative naive cells.

Sorts performed in triplicate captured some 270,000 cells each from every CD8+ T cell subset. The authors gated naive CD8+ T cells as CD45RO-CCR7+CD27+CD95-. Germline CDR1 reads ENHRY; CDR2 reads SYGVKD. The CDR3 runs 16 residues. The rearrangement links TRBV10-3 to TRBJ2-5; TCRdb returns TRBD2, unconfirmable since there is no DNA. The source material was naive CXCR3+ CD8+ T cells from blood. Sample subset: CD45RO-CCR7+CD27+CD95- naive CD8+ T cells expressing CXCR3 (TNR3+). This clonotype was sampled from a human donor in good health. Some clones in this sample may be carry-over from other donors' samples. The CDR3: CAIRPSGGPKQETQYF.